These 23 T cell receptor beta chains share one sample of origin, sequenced in a study of T cell responses to AZD1222 COVID-19 vaccine. The repertoire was sequenced with immunoSEQ multiplex PCR; TCRdb's copy has only in-frame clones and lacks some. The sample contains 96,000 or so clones, roughly 90% of which appear only once. This specimen was peripheral blood, taken on day 0 of AZD1222 vaccination. The receptor source for this set is an adult in good health.

The chain joins TRBV11-2 to TRBJ1-3; D unclear. CDR3 length: 14 residues. V shed 7 bases and J shed 0 bases, with 10 bases lying between them. The germline gives CDR1 SGHAT, CDR2 FQNNGV. The CDR3 sequence: CASTPNLSGNTIYF. In DNA form, the CDR3 reads TGTGCCAGCACACCTAACCTCTCTGGAAACACCATATATTTT.

The J gene is TRBJ1-4, the V gene TRBV7-2, with 7 bases matching TRBD1. Germline assignment: CDR1 SGHTA and CDR2 FQGNSA. This CDR3 has 15 residues. V was pared by 0 bases and J by 6 bases, with 4 bases of the junction left unmatched. The CDR3 DNA follows: TGTGCCAGCAGCTTAGCCCAAGGACAGGATGAAAAACTGTTTTTT. It codes for CASSLAQGQDEKLFF.

The chain is built from TRBV6-5 and TRBJ2-5; D may be TRBD1 or TRBD2 (5 bases each). Trimming removed 0 bases at V and 5 bases at J, with 7 bases between. The CDR3 totals 13 residues. The germline gives CDR1 MNHEY, CDR2 SVGAGI. The CDR3 nucleotides read TGTGCCAGCAGTTACTCGGGGGATGAGACCCAGTACTTC. It encodes CASSYSGDETQYF.

V is TRBV10-3 and J is TRBJ1-4; the match to TRBD1 covers 9 bases. Germline V CDR1 and CDR2: ENHRY, SYGVKD. The CDR3 consists of 13 residues. V lost 8 bases to trimming and J lost 6 bases; unmatched junction nucleotides: 4. The CDR3 here is CAIGRDRDEKLFF. As DNA, the CDR3 is TGTGCCATCGGCCGGGACAGGGATGAAAAACTGTTTTTT.

The CDR3 bases are TGTGCCAGCAGCTTTGCTACAGGATACAATGAGCAGTTCTTC. Encoded protein: CASSFATGYNEQFF. The rearrangement links TRBV5-4 to TRBJ2-1, with D possibly TRBD1 on 5 matching bases. V lost 2 bases and J 4 bases, leaving 10 bases between the germline ends. The CDR3 is 14 amino acids. From germline, CDR1 is SGHNT and CDR2 YYREEE (reference sequence).

The CDR3 loop is CASQTGGNPYEQYF. The CDR3 DNA reads TGTGCCAGTCAGACAGGGGGAAATCCCTACGAGCAGTACTTC. This chain connects TRBV19 to TRBJ2-7, with 9 bases fitting TRBD1. V was pared by 8 bases and J by 2 bases, with 7 bases of the junction left unmatched. The CDR3 has 14 residues. The germline gives CDR1 LNHDA, CDR2 SQIVND (reference sequence).

The chain uses TRBV28 and TRBJ1-2; D not resolved. Trimming shortened V by 5 bases and J by 6 bases, and 7 bases separated the two germline ends. The CDR3 extends over 11 amino acids. Germline CDR1 MDHEN, CDR2 SYDVKM. CDR3 amino acids: CASSLEDGYTF. CDR3 DNA: TGTGCCAGCAGTCTAGAGGATGGCTACACCTTC.

This rearrangement joins TRBV5-1 to TRBJ2-7; D might be TRBD1 (5 bases). The V and J ends lost 0 bases and 2 bases respectively, with 21 bases between them. This CDR3 has 18 residues. Germline CDR1 SGHRS, CDR2 YFSETQ. CDR3 region: CASSLVLRATITTYEQYF. DNA of the CDR3: TGCGCCAGCAGCTTGGTCCTCAGGGCTACGATAACAACCTACGAGCAGTACTTC.

This chain joins TRBV3-1 (or the pseudogene TRBV3-2) and TRBJ2-3; perhaps TRBD2 as D (6 bases). Trimming stripped 3 bases from V and 2 bases from J, with 9 bases between. The CDR3 extends over 14 amino acids. Germline V lookup: CDR1 LGHDT, CDR2 YNNKEL (reference sequence). In nucleotides, the CDR3 is TGTGCCAGCAGCCACGCGGGACCCACAGATACGCAGTATTTT. This codes for CASSHAGPTDTQYF.

The CDR3: CSVDGQGTDTQYF. The CDR3 DNA reads TGCAGCGTTGACGGACAGGGCACAGATACGCAGTATTTT. The chain combines TRBV29-1 with TRBJ2-3; 7 nucleotides agree with TRBD1. With V trimmed by 3 bases and J by 1 base, 1 base remained unmatched. The germline gives CDR1 SQVTM, CDR2 ANQGSEA. The CDR3 is 13 amino acids.

This chain connects TRBV27 to TRBJ2-7; TRBD1 aligns across 10 bases. With V trimmed by 2 bases and J by 3 bases, 4 bases remained unmatched. The CDR3 contains 15 residues. CDR1 MNHEY and CDR2 SMNVEV come from the germline V gene (reference sequence). CDR3 residues: CASSLGTGAIYEQYF. For the CDR3, the DNA is TGTGCCAGCAGTTTAGGGACAGGGGCGATCTACGAGCAGTACTTC.

V is TRBV5-1 and J is TRBJ2-1; no clear D gene. Trimming stripped 0 bases from V and 7 bases from J, with 17 bases between. This CDR3 region has 16 residues. Germline values: CDR1 SGHRS, CDR2 YFSETQ. The CDR3 bases are TGCGCCAGCAGCTTGGAGCTAACCCAAAAGTGGAATGAGCAGTTCTTC. Translating it yields CASSLELTQKWNEQFF.

The V call is TRBV7-3, the J call TRBJ2-1; D is uncertain. V lost 0 bases and J lost 10, with 10 bases in between. The CDR3 is made up of 13 amino acids. CDR1 SGHTA and CDR2 FQGTGA come from the germline V gene. The CDR3 coding sequence is TGTGCCAGCAGCTTAACGGACCGACGGGAGCAGTTCTTC. Translation: CASSLTDRREQFF.

V is TRBV7-9 and J is TRBJ1-5, with 7 bases identical to TRBD1. Germline lookup yields CDR1 SEHNR and CDR2 FQNEAQ (reference sequence). The CDR3 loop spans 16 amino acids. J was trimmed by 2 bases and V by 2 bases; bases with no gene match: 6. CDR3 bases: TGTGCCAGCAGCTTAACGACAGGGCTTGGCAATCAGCCCCAGCATTTT. This translates into CASSLTTGLGNQPQHF. The full variable domain, in which reference TRBV7-9 and TRBJ1-5 provide the parts outside the CDR3, is DTGVSQNPRHKITKRGQNVTFRCDPISEHNRLYWYRQTLGQGPEFLTYFQNEAQLEKSRLLSDRFSAERPKGSFSTLEIQRTEQGDSAMYLCASSLTTGLGNQPQHFGDGTRLSIL.

The chain carries TRBV19 and TRBJ2-7, with 12 bases matching TRBD2. The V and J ends lost 3 bases and 2 bases, in that order; junction bases with no gene match: 5. CDR1 and CDR2 from the germline V gene are LNHDA and SQIVND (reference sequence). The CDR3 runs 16 residues. This CDR3 reads CASSMGTSGLTYEQYF. CDR3 sequence (DNA): TGTGCCAGTAGTATGGGGACTAGCGGGCTTACCTACGAGCAGTACTTC.

The rearrangement joins TRBV19 to TRBJ1-2; D is ambiguous. The CDR3 is 14 amino acids. Trimming removed 6 bases at V and 7 bases at J, with 18 bases between. The germline gives CDR1 LNHDA, CDR2 SQIVND (reference sequence). The chain's CDR3 is CASRYGDPDGGYTF. CDR3 coding DNA: TGTGCCAGTAGATACGGAGACCCTGACGGTGGCTACACCTTC. The variable domain in full, with the rest retrieved from reference TRBV19 and TRBJ1-2, is DGGITQSPKYLFRKEGQNVTLSCEQNLNHDAMYWYRQDPGQGLRLIYYSQIVNDFQKGDIAEGYSVSREKKESFPLTVTSAQKNPTAFYLCASRYGDPDGGYTFGSGTRLTVV.

This chain uses TRBV19 with TRBJ2-2; D unclear. V dropped 1 base and J dropped 1 base, with 4 bases sitting between them. Germline-derived CDR1 and CDR2 are LNHDA and SQIVND (reference sequence). The CDR3 is 14 residues long. In DNA, the CDR3 is TGTGCCAGTAGTATAGGGGTGAACACCGGGGAGCTGTTTTTT. This sequence encodes CASSIGVNTGELFF. The complete variable domain, with remaining parts taken from reference TRBV19 and TRBJ2-2, reads DGGITQSPKYLFRKEGQNVTLSCEQNLNHDAMYWYRQDPGQGLRLIYYSQIVNDFQKGDIAEGYSVSREKKESFPLTVTSAQKNPTAFYLCASSIGVNTGELFFGEGSRLTVL.

The V call is TRBV11-3, the J call TRBJ2-1, with 10 bases lining up with TRBD2. The CDR3 has 14 amino acids. The germline CDR1 and CDR2 sequences are SGHNT and YENEEA. J was trimmed by 5 bases and V by 6 bases; bases with no gene match: 4. CDR3 amino acids: CASSLAGVHNEQFF. The CDR3 bases are TGTGCCAGCAGTCTAGCGGGAGTCCACAATGAGCAGTTCTTC.

This chain connects TRBV6-5 to TRBJ1-2, with 8 bases aligning to TRBD1. Germline trimming cut 10 bases from V and 8 bases from J; bases unmatched to any gene: 9. The length of the CDR3 is 12 residues. Germline V lookup: CDR1 MNHEY, CDR2 SVGAGI. The DNA of the CDR3 is TGTGCCACCGGACAGGGCCCACAAGGCTACACCTTC. It specifies CATGQGPQGYTF.

This sequence joins TRBV4-1 and TRBJ2-6; 11 bases are a match to TRBD2. This CDR3 has 17 residues. V lost 4 bases and J lost 2; bases outside the gene matches: 4. In germline, CDR1 is MGHRA, CDR2 YSYEKL. Written as DNA, the CDR3 is TGCGCCAGCAGCCTAACTAGCGGGAGTCCTGGGGCCAACGTCCTGACTTTC. It encodes CASSLTSGSPGANVLTF.

The V and J genes are TRBV3-1 (or the pseudogene TRBV3-2) and TRBJ1-3; unclear D gene. Deletions cut 3 bases from V and 4 bases from J, with 13 bases between. Germline CDR1 LGHDT, CDR2 YNNKEL (reference sequence). The CDR3 length is 15 residues. CDR3 amino acids: CASSHQEGYGNTIYF. The CDR3 coding sequence is TGTGCCAGCAGCCATCAAGAGGGTTACGGAAACACCATATATTTT.

This clone appeared a single time. This chain joins TRBV30 and TRBJ1-2, with a possible D match to TRBD1 (5 bases). V lost 2 bases and J 8 bases, leaving 12 bases between the germline ends. CDR1 GTSNPN and CDR2 SVGIG come from the germline V gene (reference sequence). The CDR3 contains 12 residues. In nucleotides, the CDR3 is TGTGCCTGGAGTAGGGGATTGCGGGGCTACACCTTC. Protein: CAWSRGLRGYTF.

The CDR3 DNA reads as TGTGCCAGCAGCGTAGTTGCAGCGGGAGTAAGCACAGATACGCAGTATTTT. Residues: CASSVVAAGVSTDTQYF. The chain combines TRBV9 with TRBJ2-3, with TRBD2 identical over 8 bases. CDR1 SGDLS and CDR2 YYNGEE come from the germline V gene. The CDR3 runs 17 residues. Trimming took 0 bases from V and 0 from J; bases not matched to a gene: 6.